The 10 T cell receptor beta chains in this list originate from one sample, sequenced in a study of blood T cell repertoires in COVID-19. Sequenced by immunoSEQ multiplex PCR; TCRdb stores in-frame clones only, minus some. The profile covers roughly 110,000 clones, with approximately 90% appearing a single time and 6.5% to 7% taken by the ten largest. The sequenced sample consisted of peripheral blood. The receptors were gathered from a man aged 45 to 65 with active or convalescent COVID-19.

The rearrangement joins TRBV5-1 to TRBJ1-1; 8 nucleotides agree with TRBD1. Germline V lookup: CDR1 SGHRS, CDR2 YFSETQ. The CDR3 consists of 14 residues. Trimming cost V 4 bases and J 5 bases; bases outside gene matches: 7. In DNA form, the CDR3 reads TGCGCCAGCAGCACTAGGGACAGGTCGACTGAAGCTTTCTTT. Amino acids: CASSTRDRSTEAFF.

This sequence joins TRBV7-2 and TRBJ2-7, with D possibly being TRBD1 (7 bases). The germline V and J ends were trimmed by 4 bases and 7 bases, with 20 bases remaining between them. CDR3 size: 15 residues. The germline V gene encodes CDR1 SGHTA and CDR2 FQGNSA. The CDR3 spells CASSWVGGAQGEQYF. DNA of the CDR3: TGTGCCAGCAGCTGGGTTGGCGGGGCACAGGGGGAGCAGTACTTC.

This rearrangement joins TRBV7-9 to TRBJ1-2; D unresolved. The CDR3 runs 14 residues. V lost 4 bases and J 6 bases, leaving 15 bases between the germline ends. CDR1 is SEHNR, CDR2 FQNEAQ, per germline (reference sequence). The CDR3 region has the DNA TGTGCCAGCAGCTCCCCCCGAAGAGGGAATGGCTACACCTTC. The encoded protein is CASSSPRRGNGYTF.

The DNA for the CDR3 is TGTGCCAGCAGCTTAGCAATCCTGAGTGGCTACACCTTC. As protein: CASSLAILSGYTF. The gene calls are TRBV7-8 and TRBJ1-2; no clear D gene. The germline V gene has CDR1 SGHVS and CDR2 FQNEAQ. The CDR3 consists of 13 residues. V lost 0 bases and J 7 bases, leaving 9 bases between the germline ends.

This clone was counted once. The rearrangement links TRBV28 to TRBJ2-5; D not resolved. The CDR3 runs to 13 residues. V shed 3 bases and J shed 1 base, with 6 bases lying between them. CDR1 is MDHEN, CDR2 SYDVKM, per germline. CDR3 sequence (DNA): TGTGCCAGCAGTTTTCTCGTCCAAGAGACCCAGTACTTC. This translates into CASSFLVQETQYF.

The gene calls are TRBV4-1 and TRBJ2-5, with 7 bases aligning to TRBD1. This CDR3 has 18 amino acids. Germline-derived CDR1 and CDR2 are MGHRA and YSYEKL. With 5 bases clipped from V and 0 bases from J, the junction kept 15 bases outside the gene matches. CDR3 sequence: CASSNNPRAGGDQETQYF. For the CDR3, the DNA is TGCGCCAGCAGCAATAACCCTCGGGCAGGGGGAGACCAAGAGACCCAGTACTTC.

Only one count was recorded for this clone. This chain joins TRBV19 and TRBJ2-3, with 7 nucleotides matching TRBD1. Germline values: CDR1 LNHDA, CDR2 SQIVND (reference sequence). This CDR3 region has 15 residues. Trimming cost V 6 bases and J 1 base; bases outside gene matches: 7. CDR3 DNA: TGTGCCAGTAGACCCCAGGGGGATGGCACAGATACGCAGTATTTT. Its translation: CASRPQGDGTDTQYF.

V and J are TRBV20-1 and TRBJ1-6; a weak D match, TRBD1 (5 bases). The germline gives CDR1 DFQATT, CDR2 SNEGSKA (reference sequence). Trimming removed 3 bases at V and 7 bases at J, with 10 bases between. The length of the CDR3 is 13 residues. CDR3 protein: CSASRGANSPLHF. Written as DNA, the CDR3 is TGCAGTGCTAGTAGGGGTGCGAATTCACCCCTCCACTTT.

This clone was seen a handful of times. The CDR3 sequence is CAWSREESPLHF. The CDR3 region has the DNA TGTGCCTGGAGTAGGGAGGAGTCACCCCTCCACTTT. The chain joins TRBV30 to TRBJ1-6; D call uncertain. This CDR3 contains 12 residues. Trimming left V 2 bases short and J 10 bases short, with 9 bases between. Per the germline V gene, CDR1 is GTSNPN and CDR2 is SVGIG (reference sequence). The full variable domain, with the rest looked up from reference TRBV30 and TRBJ1-6, is SQTIHQWPATLVQPVGSPLSLECTVEGTSNPNLYWYRQAAGRGLQLLFYSVGIGQISSEVPQNLSASRPQDRQFILSSKKLLLSDSGFYLCAWSREESPLHFGNGTRLTVT.

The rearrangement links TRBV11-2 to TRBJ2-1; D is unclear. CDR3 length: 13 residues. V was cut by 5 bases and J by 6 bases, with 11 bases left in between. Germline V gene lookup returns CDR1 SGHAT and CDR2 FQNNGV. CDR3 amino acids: CASSPGVFNEQFF. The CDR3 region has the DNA TGTGCCAGCAGCCCCGGTGTGTTCAATGAGCAGTTCTTC.